Listed below are T cell receptor beta chains from one sample, sequenced in a study of cytomegalovirus exposure and HLA in healthy donors. Data came from immunoSEQ multiplex PCR; TCRdb stores just in-frame clones and leaves some out. Of roughly 100,000 clones listed, almost 80% are singletons. Sequenced sample: PBMCs. These receptors all stem from a man aged 60 to 69 in good health and CMV-seropositive. CDR3s include the opening cysteine and the closing phenylalanine or tryptophan. D genes are given only for firm matches. The size of a clone is reported for some rows only, either as once, few or many, or as a class for expanded clones.

clone_size d_call j_call v_call cdr3_aa cdr3_nt
- - TRBJ1-5 TRBV5-1 CASSTDMNQPQHF TGCGCCAGCAGCACCGACATGAACCAGCCCCAGCATTTT
- TRBD1 TRBJ1-4 TRBV5-4 CASSYRQGDNEKLFF TGTGCCAGCAGCTACCGACAGGGGGATAATGAAAAACTGTTTTTT
- - TRBJ1-6 TRBV4-1 CASSHEFTANSPLHF TGCGCCAGCAGCCATGAGTTTACAGCAAATTCACCCCTCCACTTT
- - TRBJ2-7 TRBV11-2 CASSLRWARGRDEQYF TGTGCCAGCAGCTTACGATGGGCCAGGGGAAGGGACGAGCAGTACTTC
- - TRBJ1-1 TRBV9 CATSKGPGQNTEAFF TGTGCCACCTCAAAGGGACCGGGACAGAACACTGAAGCTTTCTTT
- - TRBJ1-6 TRBV28 CASRATAYNSPLHF TGTGCCAGCAGGGCGACAGCCTATAATTCACCCCTCCACTTT
- TRBD1 TRBJ1-4 TRBV6-6 CASRPGQTNEKLFF TGTGCCAGCAGACCGGGACAGACTAATGAAAAACTGTTTTTT
- - TRBJ2-3 TRBV10-2 CASSETGLTQYF TGCGCCAGCAGTGAGACAGGGTTAACGCAGTATTTT
- TRBD2 TRBJ2-3 TRBV30 CAWRLTSGGGTQYF TGTGCCTGGAGGCTGACGAGCGGGGGGGGTACGCAGTATTTT
- - TRBJ2-4 TRBV19 CASRDSPAKNIQYF TGTGCCAGTAGGGACTCTCCAGCCAAAAACATTCAGTACTTC
- TRBD1 TRBJ1-2 TRBV30 CAWSRDRPYGYTF TGTGCCTGGTCTCGGGACAGGCCCTATGGCTACACCTTC
- - TRBJ1-5 TRBV9 CASTPAQGLGRNQPQHF TGTGCCAGCACCCCGGCCCAGGGGTTGGGGCGCAATCAGCCCCAGCATTTT
once - TRBJ1-5 TRBV7-2 CASSSGRVQPQHF TGTGCCAGCAGCTCTGGGAGAGTTCAGCCCCAGCATTTT
- TRBD1 TRBJ2-1 TRBV7-3 CASSSLPGQGGHEQFF TGTGCCAGCAGCTCACTACCGGGACAGGGGGGCCATGAGCAGTTCTTC
- - TRBJ2-5 TRBV10-1 CASSEAGASGETQYF TGCGCCAGCAGTGAGGCAGGGGCCTCTGGGGAGACCCAGTACTTC
- - TRBJ2-7 TRBV30 CAWSLLAGSYEQYF TGTGCCTGGAGCCTCTTAGCTGGGAGCTACGAGCAGTACTTC
- TRBD2 TRBJ2-1 TRBV5-1 CASSAGTSDYNEQFF TGCGCCAGCAGCGCCGGGACTAGCGACTACAATGAGCAGTTCTTC
- - TRBJ1-3 TRBV7-2 CASSSQGSGNTIYF TGTGCCAGCAGCTCTCAGGGTTCTGGAAACACCATATATTTT
- - TRBJ1-1 TRBV18 CASSPALGQNTEAFF TGTGCCAGCTCACCAGCCCTGGGGCAAAACACTGAAGCTTTCTTT
once - TRBJ1-6 TRBV7-9 CSSSLFTANNSPLHF TGTTCCAGCAGCTTATTTACCGCTAATAATTCACCCCTCCACTTT
- TRBD1 TRBJ1-5 TRBV6-1 CASSGPGTDSNQPQHF TGTGCCAGCAGTGGGCCCGGGACAGATAGCAATCAGCCCCAGCATTTT
once - TRBJ2-7 TRBV19 CASSTPDSNSYEQYF TGTGCCAGTAGTACCCCCGACAGCAACTCCTACGAGCAGTACTTC
- - TRBJ2-7 TRBV11-2 CASSLDYPYEQYF TGTGCCAGCAGCTTAGACTACCCCTACGAGCAGTACTTC
- - TRBJ1-5 TRBV5-1 CASSLYGEGNQPQHF TGCGCCAGCAGCTTGTACGGGGAGGGCAATCAGCCCCAGCATTTT
- - TRBJ2-2 TRBV9 CASSAPVGELFF TGTGCCAGCAGCGCTCCGGTCGGGGAGCTGTTTTTT
- - TRBJ2-5 TRBV7-9 CASSLDMTQETQYF TGTGCCAGCAGCTTAGATATGACTCAAGAGACCCAGTACTTC
- TRBD1 TRBJ1-1 TRBV18 CASSPDRTEAFF TGTGCCAGCTCTCCGGACAGGACTGAAGCTTTCTTT
- TRBD1 TRBJ2-4 TRBV6-6 CASSLPGQENIQYF TGTGCCAGCAGTTTACCGGGACAGGAAAACATTCAGTACTTC
- TRBD1 TRBJ2-5 TRBV7-2 CASSRGQAVETQYF TGTGCCAGCAGCCGGGGACAGGCGGTAGAGACCCAGTACTTC
- - TRBJ1-4 TRBV7-2 CASSNQGREKLFF TGTGCCAGCAGCAATCAGGGAAGGGAAAAACTGTTTTTT
few - TRBJ1-5 TRBV28 CASSSAGSNQPQHF TGTGCCAGCAGTTCCGCGGGTAGCAATCAGCCCCAGCATTTT
- TRBD1 TRBJ1-1 TRBV11-2 CASSPWDRGTEAFF TGTGCCAGCAGCCCCTGGGACAGGGGTACTGAAGCTTTCTTT
- TRBD1 TRBJ1-3 TRBV19 CASRTRDSFFSGNTIYF TGTGCCAGTAGGACTCGGGACAGTTTTTTCTCTGGAAACACCATATATTTT
once TRBD1 TRBJ2-5 TRBV5-5 CAGSWGQAHQETQYF TGTGCCGGCAGCTGGGGACAGGCCCACCAAGAGACCCAGTACTTC
- TRBD1 TRBJ2-3 TRBV7-2 CASSSQRGPGDTQYF TGTGCCAGCAGCTCCCAAAGGGGGCCCGGAGATACGCAGTATTTT
- TRBD2 TRBJ2-4 TRBV13 CASSGKRLATKNIQYF TGTGCCAGCAGCGGAAAAAGACTAGCCACCAAAAACATTCAGTACTTC
- TRBD1 TRBJ1-6 TRBV10-3 CAISVGTGSSPLHF TGTGCCATCAGTGTGGGGACAGGATCCTCACCCCTCCACTTT
- TRBD1 TRBJ1-1 TRBV6-4 CASSGDRGDTEAFF TGTGCCAGCAGTGGGGACAGGGGAGACACTGAAGCTTTCTTT
- - TRBJ2-3 TRBV7-9 CASSLVEGTDTQYF TGTGCCAGCAGCTTAGTTGAGGGCACAGATACGCAGTATTTT
- TRBD1 TRBJ1-2 TRBV9 CASSRRDRADGYTF TGTGCCAGCAGCCGGCGGGACAGGGCTGATGGCTACACCTTC
- TRBD1 TRBJ2-7 TRBV2 CASSVGGTGYEQYF TGTGCCAGCAGTGTGGGCGGGACAGGCTACGAGCAGTACTTC
- - TRBJ1-1 TRBV27 CASSLSYRNTEAFF TGTGCCAGCAGTTTATCGTACAGGAACACTGAAGCTTTCTTT